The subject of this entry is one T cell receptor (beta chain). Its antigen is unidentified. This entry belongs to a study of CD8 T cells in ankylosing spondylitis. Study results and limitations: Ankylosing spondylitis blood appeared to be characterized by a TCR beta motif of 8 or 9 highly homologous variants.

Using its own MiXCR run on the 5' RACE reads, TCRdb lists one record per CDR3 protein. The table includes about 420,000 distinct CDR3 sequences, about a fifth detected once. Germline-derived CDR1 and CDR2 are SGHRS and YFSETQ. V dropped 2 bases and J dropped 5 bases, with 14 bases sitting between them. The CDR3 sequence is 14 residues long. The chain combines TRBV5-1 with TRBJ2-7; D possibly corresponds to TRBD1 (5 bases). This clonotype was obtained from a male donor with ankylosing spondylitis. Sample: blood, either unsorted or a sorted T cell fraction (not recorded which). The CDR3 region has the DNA TGCGCCAGCAGCTTACAGGCAGGGAAGGACGAGCAGTACTTC. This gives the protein CASSLQAGKDEQYF.